This is a list of T cell receptor beta chains from one sample in a study of cytomegalovirus exposure and HLA in healthy donors. The data were produced by immunoSEQ multiplex PCR, yet TCRdb's version contains in-frame clones alone and is incomplete. Of 200,000 or so clones listed, around 64% are singletons. The source material was PBMCs. These receptors all stem from a man aged 40-55 years in good health and CMV-seropositive. CDR3s include the opening cysteine and the closing phenylalanine or tryptophan. A D gene is named only where the DNA matches it firmly. Expanded clones get a size class; other rows say once, few or many, or leave the size out.

J gene: TRBJ2-2; D gene: TRBD2; clone size: .; V gene: TRBV4-1; CDR3 DNA: TGCGCCAGCAGAACTAGCGGTAGTAGGGAGCTGTTTTTT; CDR3 protein: CASRTSGSRELFF
J gene: TRBJ2-7; D gene: .; clone size: .; V gene: TRBV25-1; CDR3 DNA: TGTGCCAGCAGTGAGGGAGGGGGTAGCTCCTACGAGCAGTACTTC; CDR3 protein: CASSEGGGSSYEQYF
J gene: TRBJ2-4; D gene: TRBD1; clone size: once; V gene: TRBV6-6; CDR3 DNA: TGTGCCAGCAGTCCGGGACAGGGTAACATTCAGTACTTC; CDR3 protein: CASSPGQGNIQYF
J gene: TRBJ1-3; D gene: .; clone size: .; V gene: TRBV2; CDR3 DNA: TGTGCCAGCAGTGTAACAGGAAACACCATATATTTT; CDR3 protein: CASSVTGNTIYF
J gene: TRBJ1-2; D gene: .; clone size: .; V gene: TRBV4-3; CDR3 DNA: TGCGCCAGCAGCCAAGCTTACTCAGGGTCCTATGGCTACACCTTC; CDR3 protein: CASSQAYSGSYGYTF
J gene: TRBJ2-5; D gene: TRBD1; clone size: .; V gene: TRBV7-3; CDR3 DNA: TGTGCCAGCAGCTTAAACAGGGGTGAGACCCAGTACTTC; CDR3 protein: CASSLNRGETQYF
J gene: TRBJ2-1; D gene: TRBD2; clone size: few; V gene: TRBV10-3; CDR3 DNA: TGTGCCATCAGTGAGCCGGGACGGACAGGCGGGGGGGCCTACAATGAGCAGTTCTTC; CDR3 protein: CAISEPGRTGGGAYNEQFF
J gene: TRBJ2-7; D gene: .; clone size: few; V gene: TRBV5-1; CDR3 DNA: TGCGCCAGCAGACTTCCAGAGGGTCCACCCTACGAGCAGTACTTC; CDR3 protein: CASRLPEGPPYEQYF
J gene: TRBJ2-2; D gene: .; clone size: .; V gene: TRBV6-1; CDR3 DNA: TGTGCCAGCAGTGTCGAACATTCGAACACCGGGGAGCTGTTTTTT; CDR3 protein: CASSVEHSNTGELFF
J gene: TRBJ2-7; D gene: .; clone size: .; V gene: TRBV13; CDR3 DNA: TGTGCCAGCAGCTTAGGGCTCCGGACAGCCACCTACGAGCAGTACTTC; CDR3 protein: CASSLGLRTATYEQYF
J gene: TRBJ2-3; D gene: TRBD2; clone size: .; V gene: TRBV5-1; CDR3 DNA: TGCGCCAGCAGCGGGACTAGCCCAGATACGCAGTATTTT; CDR3 protein: CASSGTSPDTQYF
J gene: TRBJ2-7; D gene: TRBD2; clone size: once; V gene: TRBV5-5; CDR3 DNA: TGTGCCAGCAGCACTAGCGGGGGGGCCTACGAGCAGTACTTC; CDR3 protein: CASSTSGGAYEQYF
J gene: TRBJ2-7; D gene: .; clone size: once; V gene: TRBV25-1; CDR3 DNA: TGTGCCAGCAGTGCCCAGGGAGGATACGAGCAGTACTTC; CDR3 protein: CASSAQGGYEQYF
J gene: TRBJ1-2; D gene: TRBD1; clone size: .; V gene: TRBV25-1; CDR3 DNA: TGTGCCAGCCAACAGGGGAACTATGGCTACACCTTC; CDR3 protein: CASQQGNYGYTF
J gene: TRBJ2-1; D gene: .; clone size: .; V gene: TRBV6-1; CDR3 DNA: TGTGCCAGCACCGAGGGGGTTGTGCAGTTCTTC; CDR3 protein: CASTEGVVQFF
J gene: TRBJ1-6; D gene: .; clone size: .; V gene: TRBV28; CDR3 DNA: TGTGCCAGCAGACCCCCCGGCGGGATCAATTCACCCCTCCACTTT; CDR3 protein: CASRPPGGINSPLHF
J gene: TRBJ2-7; D gene: TRBD1; clone size: .; V gene: TRBV19; CDR3 DNA: TGTGCCAGTAGTCTCAGGGGGATTTACGACGAGCAGTACTTC; CDR3 protein: CASSLRGIYDEQYF
J gene: TRBJ2-7; D gene: .; clone size: .; V gene: TRBV27; CDR3 DNA: TGTGCCAGCAGTTTATTCCCGACTAGACCTGGGAACGAGCAGTACTTC; CDR3 protein: CASSLFPTRPGNEQYF
J gene: TRBJ2-7; D gene: TRBD2; clone size: .; V gene: TRBV6-5; CDR3 DNA: TGTGCCAGCAGTGCGGGGGGTCTTAGCTACGAGCAGTACTTC; CDR3 protein: CASSAGGLSYEQYF
J gene: TRBJ1-1; D gene: TRBD1; clone size: few; V gene: TRBV6-4; CDR3 DNA: TGTGCCAGCAGTGACTCCGCTACAGGGGTCGGTGCGGCTTTCTTT; CDR3 protein: CASSDSATGVGAAFF
J gene: TRBJ1-2; D gene: TRBD1; clone size: .; V gene: TRBV6-5; CDR3 DNA: TGTGCCAGCAGTCGTACAGGGGGCCCTAACTATGGCTACACCTTC; CDR3 protein: CASSRTGGPNYGYTF
J gene: TRBJ2-7; D gene: .; clone size: .; V gene: TRBV5-1; CDR3 DNA: TGCGCCAGCAGCTTTGAGAGGAGACCCTACGAGCAGTACTTC; CDR3 protein: CASSFERRPYEQYF
J gene: TRBJ2-7; D gene: TRBD2; clone size: .; V gene: TRBV27; CDR3 DNA: TGTGCCAGCAGTTTATCCGGGGGGATTTCCTACGAGCAGTACTTC; CDR3 protein: CASSLSGGISYEQYF
J gene: TRBJ2-5; D gene: TRBD2; clone size: .; V gene: TRBV19; CDR3 DNA: TGTGCCAGTAGTATTGCGGGACTAGCGGTTCAAGAGACCCAGTACTTC; CDR3 protein: CASSIAGLAVQETQYF
J gene: TRBJ1-2; D gene: .; clone size: .; V gene: TRBV7-9; CDR3 DNA: TGTGCCAGCAGCTTAGGGGGAGACACCCGTGGAGGCTACACCTTC; CDR3 protein: CASSLGGDTRGGYTF
J gene: TRBJ2-1; D gene: TRBD1; clone size: .; V gene: TRBV6-5; CDR3 DNA: TGTGCCACCGCAATGGACAGGGGGACGGACAATGAGCAGTTCTTC; CDR3 protein: CATAMDRGTDNEQFF
J gene: TRBJ2-1; D gene: TRBD1; clone size: few; V gene: TRBV7-3; CDR3 DNA: TGTGCCAGCAGCCCCGGGACAGCCGGTGAGCAGTTCTTC; CDR3 protein: CASSPGTAGEQFF
J gene: TRBJ2-1; D gene: .; clone size: few; V gene: TRBV6-5; CDR3 DNA: TGTGCCAGCAGTTACTCGGAGGACCGCTCCTACAATGAGCAGTTCTTC; CDR3 protein: CASSYSEDRSYNEQFF
J gene: TRBJ2-3; D gene: TRBD2; clone size: .; V gene: TRBV5-4; CDR3 DNA: TGTGCCAGCAGCCGGGCGGGGGGGTTCACAGATACGCAGTATTTT; CDR3 protein: CASSRAGGFTDTQYF
J gene: TRBJ2-1; D gene: TRBD2; clone size: .; V gene: TRBV7-2; CDR3 DNA: TGTGCCAGCAGCCCTGCCGGGACTAGCTTGAATGAGCAGTTCTTC; CDR3 protein: CASSPAGTSLNEQFF
J gene: TRBJ2-3; D gene: .; clone size: .; V gene: TRBV5-8; CDR3 DNA: TGTGCCAGCAGTTACTCAGATACGCAGTATTTT; CDR3 protein: CASSYSDTQYF
J gene: TRBJ1-6; D gene: TRBD1; clone size: .; V gene: TRBV27; CDR3 DNA: TGTGCCAGCAGTTTCGACAGGGGAAATTCACCCCTCCACTTT; CDR3 protein: CASSFDRGNSPLHF
J gene: TRBJ2-5; D gene: TRBD1; clone size: .; V gene: TRBV5-4; CDR3 DNA: TGTGCCAGCAGACAGGGGGCGGAAGAGACCCAGTACTTC; CDR3 protein: CASRQGAEETQYF
J gene: TRBJ1-6; D gene: .; clone size: .; V gene: TRBV5-5; CDR3 DNA: TGTGCCAGCAGTCGAACGGGGGACTCACCCCTCCACTTT; CDR3 protein: CASSRTGDSPLHF
J gene: TRBJ1-2; D gene: TRBD1; clone size: .; V gene: TRBV5-1; CDR3 DNA: TGCGCCAGCAGCGATTCAACAGGGGGGGAGAATGGCTACACCTTC; CDR3 protein: CASSDSTGGENGYTF
J gene: TRBJ1-2; D gene: TRBD1; clone size: .; V gene: TRBV6-1; CDR3 DNA: TGTGCCACCACAGGGGGCGTTGATGGCTACACCTTC; CDR3 protein: CATTGGVDGYTF
J gene: TRBJ2-1; D gene: .; clone size: once; V gene: TRBV27; CDR3 DNA: TGTGCCAGCAGTTTACTTGCGGCAGGAGGCAATGAGCAGTTCTTC; CDR3 protein: CASSLLAAGGNEQFF
J gene: TRBJ1-2; D gene: .; clone size: .; V gene: TRBV5-6; CDR3 DNA: TGTGCCAGCAGCTTGTCGGTACGGACAGATGTCGGCTACACCTTC; CDR3 protein: CASSLSVRTDVGYTF
J gene: TRBJ2-1; D gene: TRBD1; clone size: .; V gene: TRBV28; CDR3 DNA: TGTGCCAGCAGTTTGCTGGGACAGCTAAACAATGAGCAGTTCTTC; CDR3 protein: CASSLLGQLNNEQFF
J gene: TRBJ1-3; D gene: TRBD1; clone size: few; V gene: TRBV12-5; CDR3 DNA: TGTGCTAGTGATGGGACAGGCAGCCGAAACACCATATATTTT; CDR3 protein: CASDGTGSRNTIYF
J gene: TRBJ1-1; D gene: .; clone size: .; V gene: TRBV2; CDR3 DNA: TGTGCCAGCAGCGCAGGGTGGGGATCATTAAACACTGAAGCTTTCTTT; CDR3 protein: CASSAGWGSLNTEAFF
J gene: TRBJ2-1; D gene: TRBD2; clone size: .; V gene: TRBV7-2; CDR3 DNA: TGTGCCAGCGGTAAAGCGGGGGGCAGCTACAATGAGCAGTTCTTC; CDR3 protein: CASGKAGGSYNEQFF
J gene: TRBJ1-1; D gene: TRBD1; clone size: .; V gene: TRBV5-4; CDR3 DNA: TGTGCCAGCAGCCTCGGGACAGATGAAGCTTTCTTT; CDR3 protein: CASSLGTDEAFF
J gene: TRBJ2-1; D gene: TRBD1; clone size: .; V gene: TRBV5-1; CDR3 DNA: TGCGCCAGCTGTTTGGGACAGATCTACAATGAGCAGTTCTTC; CDR3 protein: CASCLGQIYNEQFF
J gene: TRBJ2-3; D gene: .; clone size: .; V gene: TRBV2; CDR3 DNA: TGTGCCAGCCTACAGGGTCGGGGAGATACGCAGTATTTT; CDR3 protein: CASLQGRGDTQYF
J gene: TRBJ2-2; D gene: TRBD1; clone size: few; V gene: TRBV11-2; CDR3 DNA: TGTGCCAGCAGCCCCGGGACAGGGGGTTGGCGGCTGTTTTTT; CDR3 protein: CASSPGTGGWRLFF
J gene: TRBJ1-1; D gene: .; clone size: .; V gene: TRBV28; CDR3 DNA: TGTGCCAGTAACAAACCGGGACTTCGCACTGAAGCTTTCTTT; CDR3 protein: CASNKPGLRTEAFF
J gene: TRBJ1-2; D gene: .; clone size: .; V gene: TRBV12-5; CDR3 DNA: TGTGCTAGTGGCTCCAATTTGGGGCGCGACTATGGCTACACCTTC; CDR3 protein: CASGSNLGRDYGYTF